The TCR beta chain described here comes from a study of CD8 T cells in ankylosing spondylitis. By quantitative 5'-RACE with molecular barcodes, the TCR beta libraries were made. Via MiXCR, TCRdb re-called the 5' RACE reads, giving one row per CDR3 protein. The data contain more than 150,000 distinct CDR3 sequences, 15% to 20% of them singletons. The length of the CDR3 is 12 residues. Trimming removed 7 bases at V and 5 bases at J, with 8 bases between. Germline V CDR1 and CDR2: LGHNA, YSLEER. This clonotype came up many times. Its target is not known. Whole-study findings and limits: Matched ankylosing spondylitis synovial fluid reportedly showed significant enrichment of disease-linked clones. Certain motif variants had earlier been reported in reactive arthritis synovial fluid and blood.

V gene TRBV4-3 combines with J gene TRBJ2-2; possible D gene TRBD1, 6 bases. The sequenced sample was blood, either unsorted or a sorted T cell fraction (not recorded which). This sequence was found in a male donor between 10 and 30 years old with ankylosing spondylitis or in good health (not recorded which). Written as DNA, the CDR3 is TGCGCCAGCACCCAGGGGACCGGGGAGCTGTTTTTT. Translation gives CASTQGTGELFF.